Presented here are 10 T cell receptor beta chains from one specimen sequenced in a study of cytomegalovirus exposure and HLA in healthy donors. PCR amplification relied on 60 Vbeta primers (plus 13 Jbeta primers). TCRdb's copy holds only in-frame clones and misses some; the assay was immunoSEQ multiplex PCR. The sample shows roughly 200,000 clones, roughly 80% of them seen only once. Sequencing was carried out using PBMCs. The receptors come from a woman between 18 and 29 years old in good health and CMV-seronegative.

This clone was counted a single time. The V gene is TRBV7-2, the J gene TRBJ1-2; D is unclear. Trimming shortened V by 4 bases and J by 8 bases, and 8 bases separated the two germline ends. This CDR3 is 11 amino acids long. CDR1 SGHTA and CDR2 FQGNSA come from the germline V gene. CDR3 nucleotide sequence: TGTGCCAGCAGCTCAGACACGGGCTACACCTTC. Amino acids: CASSSDTGYTF.

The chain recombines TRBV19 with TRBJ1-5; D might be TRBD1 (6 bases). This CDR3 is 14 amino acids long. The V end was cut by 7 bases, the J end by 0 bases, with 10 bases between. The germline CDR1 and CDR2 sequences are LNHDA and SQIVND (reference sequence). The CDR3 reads CASMDRPSNQPQHF. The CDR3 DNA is TGTGCCAGTATGGACAGACCTAGCAATCAGCCCCAGCATTTT.

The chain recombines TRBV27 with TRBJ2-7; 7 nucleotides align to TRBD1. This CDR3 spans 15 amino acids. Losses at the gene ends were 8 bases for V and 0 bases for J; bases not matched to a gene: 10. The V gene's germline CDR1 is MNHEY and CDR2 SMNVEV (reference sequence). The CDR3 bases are TGTGCCAGCGGGGGAAGACAGGGTTTCTCCTACGAGCAGTACTTC. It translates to CASGGRQGFSYEQYF.

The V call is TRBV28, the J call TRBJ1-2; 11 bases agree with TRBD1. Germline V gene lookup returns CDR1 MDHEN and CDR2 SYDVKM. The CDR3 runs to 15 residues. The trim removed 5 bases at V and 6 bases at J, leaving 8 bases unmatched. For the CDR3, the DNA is TGTGCCAGCAGTACCGCGGGACAGGGGGTGGATGGCTACACCTTC. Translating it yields CASSTAGQGVDGYTF.

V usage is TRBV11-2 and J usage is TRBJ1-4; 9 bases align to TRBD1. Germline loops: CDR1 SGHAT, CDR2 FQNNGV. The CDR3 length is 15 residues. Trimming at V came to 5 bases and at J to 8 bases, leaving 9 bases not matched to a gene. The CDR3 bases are TGTGCCAGCAGCCCTCTAGGGACAGGGAGAGAAAAACTGTTTTTT. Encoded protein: CASSPLGTGREKLFF.

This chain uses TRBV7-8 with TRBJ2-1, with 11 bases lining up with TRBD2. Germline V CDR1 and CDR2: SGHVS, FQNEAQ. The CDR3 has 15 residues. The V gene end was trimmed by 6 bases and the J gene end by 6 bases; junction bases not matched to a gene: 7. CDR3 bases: TGTGCCAGCAGGGTACTAGCGGGAGCCGGCAATGAGCAGTTCTTC. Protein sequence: CASRVLAGAGNEQFF.

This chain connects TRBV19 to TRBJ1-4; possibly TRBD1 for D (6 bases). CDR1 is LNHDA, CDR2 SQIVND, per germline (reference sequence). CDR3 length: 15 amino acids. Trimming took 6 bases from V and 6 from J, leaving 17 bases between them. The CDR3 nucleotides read TGTGCCAGTAGCTTGAACCAAGCAGGGGATGAAAAACTGTTTTTT. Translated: CASSLNQAGDEKLFF. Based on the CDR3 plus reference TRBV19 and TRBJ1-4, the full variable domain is DGGITQSPKYLFRKEGQNVTLSCEQNLNHDAMYWYRQDPGQGLRLIYYSQIVNDFQKGDIAEGYSVSREKKESFPLTVTSAQKNPTAFYLCASSLNQAGDEKLFFGSGTQLSVL.

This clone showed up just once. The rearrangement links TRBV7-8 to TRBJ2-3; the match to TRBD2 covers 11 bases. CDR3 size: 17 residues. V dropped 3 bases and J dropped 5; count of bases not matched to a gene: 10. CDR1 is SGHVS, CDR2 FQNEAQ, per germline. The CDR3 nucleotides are TGTGCCAGCAGCTTTCGACTAGCGGGGAGTGGTGGAGATACGCAGTATTTT. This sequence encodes CASSFRLAGSGGDTQYF.

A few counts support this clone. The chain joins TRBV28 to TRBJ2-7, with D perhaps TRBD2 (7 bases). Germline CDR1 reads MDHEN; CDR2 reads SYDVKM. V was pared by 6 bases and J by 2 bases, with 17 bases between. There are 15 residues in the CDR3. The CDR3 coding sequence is TGTGCCAGCAGGGGGGGGCAGGGTGGCACCTACGAGCAGTACTTC. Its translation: CASRGGQGGTYEQYF.

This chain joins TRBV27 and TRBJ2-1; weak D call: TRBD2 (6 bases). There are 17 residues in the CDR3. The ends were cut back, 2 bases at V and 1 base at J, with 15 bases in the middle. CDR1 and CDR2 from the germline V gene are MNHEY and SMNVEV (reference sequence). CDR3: CASSLEASAPSYNEQFF. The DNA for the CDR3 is TGTGCCAGCAGTTTAGAGGCTAGCGCGCCATCCTACAATGAGCAGTTCTTC.